Listed here are 17 T cell receptor beta chains from one sample, sequenced in a study of OX40 agonist ivuxolimab in advanced cancers. Data came from immunoSEQ multiplex PCR; TCRdb stores just in-frame clones and leaves some out. The sample yields under 150,000 clones, roughly 91% seen once. The sample here was CD4+ or CD8+ T cells sorted from blood, taken in a trial of the OX40 agonist ivuxolimab. The origin of the receptors is an adult with an advanced solid tumor such as melanoma, head and neck, liver or kidney cancer.

This rearrangement joins TRBV27 to TRBJ2-7, with 8 bases matching TRBD1. Unmatched junction bases numbered 11, after V lost 3 bases and J lost 4 bases. CDR3 length equals 16 residues. Germline V gives CDR1 MNHEY, CDR2 SMNVEV (reference sequence). CDR3 sequence: CASSLGARDRRYEQYF. The CDR3 nucleotides read TGTGCCAGCAGTTTGGGGGCCAGGGACAGGAGATACGAGCAGTACTTC.

This chain links TRBV18 with TRBJ1-3; 8 bases align to TRBD1. This CDR3 is built from 16 residues. J gave up 2 bases and V 3 bases, and 6 bases lay outside the gene matches. CDR1 is KGHSH, CDR2 LQKENI, per germline. DNA for the CDR3: TGTGCCAGCTCACCTGCTACAGGGGGGCCTGGAAACACCATATATTTT. It translates to CASSPATGGPGNTIYF.

The chain links TRBV19 to TRBJ1-5, with TRBD1 matching 11 bases. The CDR3 sequence is 18 residues long. V lost 1 base to trimming and J lost 0 bases; unmatched junction nucleotides: 5. Germline assignment: CDR1 LNHDA and CDR2 SQIVND (reference sequence). CDR3 nucleotide sequence: TGTGCCAGTAGTATAGGGACAGGGGGCGGATATAGCAATCAGCCCCAGCATTTT. Protein product: CASSIGTGGGYSNQPQHF.

The chain has TRBV5-1 and TRBJ2-7, with a tentative D call TRBD1 (5 bases). V gave up 4 bases and J gave up 3 bases, with 11 bases separating them. There are 13 residues in the CDR3. Germline CDR1 SGHRS, CDR2 YFSETQ. CDR3 sequence (DNA): TGCGCCAGCAGCCGGTACCAGGGCTACGAGCAGTACTTC. It codes for CASSRYQGYEQYF. Combining the CDR3 with reference TRBV5-1 and TRBJ2-7 gives the whole variable domain KAGVTQTPRYLIKTRGQQVTLSCSPISGHRSVSWYQQTPGQGLQFLFEYFSETQRNKGNFPGRFSGRQFSNSRSEMNVSTLELGDSALYLCASSRYQGYEQYFGPGTRLTVT.

The gene calls are TRBV5-4 and TRBJ1-5; no firm D call. The germline V gene encodes CDR1 SGHNT and CDR2 YYREEE (reference sequence). V dropped 2 bases and J dropped 5 bases, with 8 bases sitting between them. The CDR3 consists of 13 residues. CDR3 amino acids: CASSFGWDQPQHF. The DNA of the CDR3 is TGTGCCAGCAGCTTTGGGTGGGATCAGCCCCAGCATTTT.

The chain joins TRBV19 to TRBJ1-5; 9 bases match TRBD1. Trimming cost V 4 bases and J 5 bases; bases outside gene matches: 6. CDR1 and CDR2 from the germline V gene are LNHDA and SQIVND (reference sequence). The CDR3 totals 15 residues. CDR3 residues: CASSTGTGYYQPQHF. The CDR3, as DNA: TGTGCCAGTAGTACGGGGACAGGGTATTATCAGCCCCAGCATTTT. Supplemented by reference TRBV19 and TRBJ1-5, the full variable domain reads DGGITQSPKYLFRKEGQNVTLSCEQNLNHDAMYWYRQDPGQGLRLIYYSQIVNDFQKGDIAEGYSVSREKKESFPLTVTSAQKNPTAFYLCASSTGTGYYQPQHFGDGTRLSIL.

The gene calls are TRBV11-2 and TRBJ1-6; 7 nucleotides align to TRBD1. The CDR3 has 14 residues. Germline V gene data show CDR1 as SGHAT and CDR2 as FQNNGV. With 5 bases clipped from V and 3 bases from J, the junction kept 1 base outside the gene matches. The CDR3 DNA reads as TGTGCCAGCAGCCGGGACAGCTATAATTCACCCCTCCACTTT. This translates into CASSRDSYNSPLHF.

The J gene is TRBJ2-7, the V gene TRBV5-1; 9 bases line up with TRBD2. V shed 4 bases and J 2 bases; nucleotides not matched to a gene: 10. This CDR3 is 16 amino acids long. CDR1 is SGHRS and CDR2 is YFSETQ in the germline V gene. This CDR3 reads CASSPEGGGGAYEQYF. DNA for the CDR3: TGCGCCAGCAGCCCCGAGGGGGGCGGGGGGGCCTACGAGCAGTACTTC.

The rearrangement links TRBV2 to TRBJ2-4; D may be TRBD1 or TRBD2 (5 bases each). This CDR3 is 15 amino acids long. Germline V gene lookup returns CDR1 SNHLY and CDR2 FYNNEI. Between the trimmed V and J ends, which lost 7 bases and 0 bases, there was a span of 13 bases. This CDR3 reads CASTPLGPAKNIQYF. The CDR3 region has the DNA TGTGCCAGCACGCCCTTGGGACCAGCCAAAAACATTCAGTACTTC. Full variable domain (remainder filled in from reference TRBV2 and TRBJ2-4): EPEVTQTPSHQVTQMGQEVILRCVPISNHLYFYWYRQILGQKVEFLVSFYNNEISEKSEIFDDQFSVERPDGSNFTLKIRSTKLEDSAMYFCASTPLGPAKNIQYFGAGTRLSVL.

CDR3 in amino acids: CASSLALVSSANTGELFF. CDR3 nucleotides: TGCGCCAGCAGCTTGGCGTTGGTGAGTTCGGCGAACACCGGGGAGCTGTTTTTT. The chain uses TRBV5-1 and TRBJ2-2, with D hard to call. Germline-derived CDR1 and CDR2 are SGHRS and YFSETQ. The ends were cut back, 0 bases at V and 0 bases at J, with 15 bases in the middle. This CDR3 spans 18 amino acids.

The rearrangement joins TRBV7-2 to TRBJ1-2; tentative D call: TRBD1 (6 bases). V gave up 5 bases and J gave up 2 bases, with 9 bases separating them. Germline loops: CDR1 SGHTA, CDR2 FQGNSA. There are 13 residues in the CDR3. Here the CDR3 reads CASSAGQNYGYTF. DNA for the CDR3: TGTGCCAGCAGCGCTGGACAGAACTATGGCTACACCTTC.

The gene calls are TRBV5-1 and TRBJ2-1, with 11 bases matching TRBD2. This CDR3 contains 15 residues. With V trimmed by 4 bases and J by 3 bases, 3 bases remained unmatched. Per germline, CDR1 SGHRS and CDR2 YFSETQ. The CDR3 DNA reads as TGCGCCAGCAGCCCCACTAGCGGGAGCTACAATGAGCAGTTCTTC. This sequence encodes CASSPTSGSYNEQFF.

The chain has TRBV25-1 and TRBJ2-7, with D perhaps TRBD1 (6 bases). Looked up from germline, CDR1 is MGHDK and CDR2 is SYGVNS. This CDR3 contains 15 residues. V gave up 2 bases and J gave up 2 bases, with 13 bases separating them. CDR3 in amino acids: CASSEPTGRAYEQYF. CDR3 bases: TGTGCCAGCAGTGAACCGACAGGACGCGCCTACGAGCAGTACTTC.

J is TRBJ2-1 and V is TRBV11-2; 7 bases map to TRBD2. Germline CDR1 SGHAT, CDR2 FQNNGV. The J segment lost 1 base and the V segment lost 5 bases, leaving 5 bases of the junction unmatched. The CDR3 runs 15 residues. This chain's CDR3 is CASSPGGGSYNEQFF. In DNA, the CDR3 is TGTGCCAGCAGCCCCGGGGGAGGGTCCTACAATGAGCAGTTCTTC.

Details on this clone: The sample holds other DNA sequences that translate to the same CDR3. V usage is TRBV18 and J usage is TRBJ1-1; possibly TRBD1 for D (6 bases). V shed 3 bases and J shed 4 bases, with 15 bases lying between them. Per the germline V gene, CDR1 is KGHSH and CDR2 is LQKENI. This CDR3 has 15 amino acids. The CDR3 DNA sequence: TGTGCCAGCTCACCTAGCGGGGGCGTGGGCACTGAAGCTTTCTTT. Protein: CASSPSGGVGTEAFF. Full variable domain (rest looked up from reference TRBV18 and TRBJ1-1): NAGVMQNPRHLVRRRGQEARLRCSPMKGHSHVYWYRQLPEEGLKFMVYLQKENIIDESGMPKERFSAEFPKEGPSILRIQQVVRGDSAAYFCASSPSGGVGTEAFFGQGTRLTVV.

This clone occurred once. The V call is TRBV11-2, the J call TRBJ2-6; no firm D call. The CDR3 has 16 amino acids. V lost 0 bases and J 1 base, leaving 7 bases between the germline ends. CDR1 is SGHAT and CDR2 is FQNNGV in the germline V gene. This chain's CDR3 is CASSLELDSGANVLTF. CDR3 bases: TGTGCCAGCAGCTTAGAATTAGATTCTGGGGCCAACGTCCTGACTTTC.

This chain joins TRBV6-5 and TRBJ1-4; D uncertain. Trimming removed 0 bases at V and 3 bases at J, with 11 bases between. Germline CDR1 is MNHEY and CDR2 is SVGAGI. The CDR3 is made up of 16 amino acids. CDR3 protein: CASSYSSRGSNEKLFF. The CDR3 region has the DNA TGTGCCAGCAGTTACTCGAGTCGCGGATCTAATGAAAAACTGTTTTTT.